This is a list of T cell receptor beta chains from one sample in a study of OX40 agonist ivuxolimab in advanced cancers. This table comes from immunoSEQ multiplex PCR, and its TCRdb copy is limited to in-frame clones, with some not included. The data hold about 17,000 clones, with around 67% observed a single time. Source: CD4+ or CD8+ T cells sorted from blood, taken in a trial of the OX40 agonist ivuxolimab. All receptors come from an adult with an advanced solid tumor such as melanoma, head and neck, liver or kidney cancer. Both conserved end residues are trimmed from each CDR3. D genes are given only for firm matches.

d_call	v_call	j_call	cdr3_aa
-	TRBV28	TRBJ1-2	ASSSGTELANYGYT
-	TRBV6-5	TRBJ2-7	ASSYGTDSYEQY
-	TRBV4-3	TRBJ2-7	ASSQVLRGEQY
TRBD1	TRBV4-1	TRBJ2-7	ASSHDRGLPYEQY
-	TRBV14	TRBJ1-4	ASSPGIGLNEKLF
-	TRBV5-8	TRBJ2-7	ASSLRGRAYEQY
-	TRBV5-6	TRBJ2-1	ASSPTVTYNEQF
-	TRBV6-6	TRBJ2-7	ASSYPPYEQY
-	TRBV19	TRBJ2-1	ASARGVQYNEQF
-	TRBV25-1	TRBJ2-6	ASSEAVQSGANVLT
TRBD2	TRBV27	TRBJ2-7	ASSSRGLAGDEQY
-	TRBV27	TRBJ1-1	ASRFQGSTEAF
TRBD2	TRBV28	TRBJ2-1	ASSSSYERGSYNEQF
TRBD2	TRBV16	TRBJ2-2	ASSRGGEIGGELF
TRBD1	TRBV9	TRBJ2-7	ASSVGSGGYEQY
-	TRBV7-6	TRBJ1-3	ASSSASGTHPVAISGNTIY
TRBD1	TRBV25-1	TRBJ2-7	ASHGQGAISEQY
-	TRBV10-2	TRBJ2-7	ASSYDGYEQY
-	TRBV19	TRBJ1-4	ASSSAGTEPFNEKLF
-	TRBV6-9	TRBJ1-1	ASSYTGVSEAF
-	TRBV11-2	TRBJ1-2	ASGLRGDGYT
TRBD2	TRBV6-4	TRBJ2-1	ASSRGLHNEQF
-	TRBV6-1	TRBJ2-2	ASSDRNTGELF
TRBD1	TRBV7-3	TRBJ1-2	ASSPAGQGDYGYT
-	TRBV5-6	TRBJ2-5	ASSFQMRTRGETQY
TRBD2	TRBV15	TRBJ2-2	ATSRDQRERTGELF
TRBD2	TRBV7-3	TRBJ2-1	ASSLTLGTSRSGEQF
-	TRBV25-1	TRBJ1-1	ARWAGPTTNTEAF
-	TRBV5-4	TRBJ1-3	ASSYGTSGNTIY
TRBD2	TRBV9	TRBJ2-3	ASTPRAGEVTDTQY
TRBD2	TRBV5-1	TRBJ2-1	ASSLGASGDNEQF
TRBD1	TRBV2	TRBJ2-7	ASSELVFRDRPPEQY
TRBD2	TRBV4-1	TRBJ2-7	ASSREGLAGVDEQY
-	TRBV11-3	TRBJ2-1	ASSFTGQATYHNEQF
TRBD1	TRBV19	TRBJ2-7	ASSTSGQGYEQY